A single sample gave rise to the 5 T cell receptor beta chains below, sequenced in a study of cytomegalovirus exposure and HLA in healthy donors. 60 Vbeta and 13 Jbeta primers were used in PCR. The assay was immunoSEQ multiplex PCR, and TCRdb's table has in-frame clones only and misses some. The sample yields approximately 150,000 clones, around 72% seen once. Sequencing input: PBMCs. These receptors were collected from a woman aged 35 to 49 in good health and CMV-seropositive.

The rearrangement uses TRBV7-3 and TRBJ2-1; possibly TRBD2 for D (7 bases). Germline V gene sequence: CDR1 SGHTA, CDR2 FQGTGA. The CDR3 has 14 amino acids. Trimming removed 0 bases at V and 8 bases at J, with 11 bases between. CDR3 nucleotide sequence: TGTGCCAGCAGCTTAACGGGGGGGCCCGATGAGCAGTTCTTC. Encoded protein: CASSLTGGPDEQFF.

CDR3 amino acids: CASSPHTSGGGSGELFF. In nucleotides, the CDR3 is TGCGCCAGCAGCCCCCATACTAGCGGGGGAGGCTCCGGGGAGCTGTTTTTT. The chain links TRBV5-1 to TRBJ2-2, with 11 bases that match TRBD2. The J segment lost 6 bases and the V segment lost 4 bases, leaving 11 bases of the junction unmatched. CDR3 size: 17 residues. Germline V gene data show CDR1 as SGHRS and CDR2 as YFSETQ. The complete variable domain, with remaining parts taken from reference TRBV5-1 and TRBJ2-2, reads KAGVTQTPRYLIKTRGQQVTLSCSPISGHRSVSWYQQTPGQGLQFLFEYFSETQRNKGNFPGRFSGRQFSNSRSEMNVSTLELGDSALYLCASSPHTSGGGSGELFFGEGSRLTVL.

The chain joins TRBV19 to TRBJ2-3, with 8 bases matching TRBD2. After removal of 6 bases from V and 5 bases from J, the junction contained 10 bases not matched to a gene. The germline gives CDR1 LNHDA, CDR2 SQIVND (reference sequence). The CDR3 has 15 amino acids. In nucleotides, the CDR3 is TGTGCCAGTAGCCAACCGGGACTAGGGGGAGATACGCAGTATTTT. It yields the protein CASSQPGLGGDTQYF.

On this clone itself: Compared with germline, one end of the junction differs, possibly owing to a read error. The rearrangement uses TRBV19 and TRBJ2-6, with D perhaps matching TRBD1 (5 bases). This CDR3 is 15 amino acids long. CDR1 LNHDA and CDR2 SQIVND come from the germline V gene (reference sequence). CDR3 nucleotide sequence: TGTGCCAGTAGTGAGAGCTCCTCTGGGGCCAACGTCCCGACTTTC. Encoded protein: CASSESSSGANVPTF.

CDR3 in amino acids: CASSSWAGISNQPQHF. CDR3 sequence (DNA): TGTGCCAGCAGCTCCTGGGCGGGGATTAGCAATCAGCCCCAGCATTTT. The rearrangement links TRBV5-5 to TRBJ1-5; D not resolved. The CDR3 sequence is 16 residues long. Germline CDR1 reads SGHKS; CDR2 reads YYEKEE (reference sequence). V was cut by 3 bases and J by 0 bases, with 13 bases left in between.